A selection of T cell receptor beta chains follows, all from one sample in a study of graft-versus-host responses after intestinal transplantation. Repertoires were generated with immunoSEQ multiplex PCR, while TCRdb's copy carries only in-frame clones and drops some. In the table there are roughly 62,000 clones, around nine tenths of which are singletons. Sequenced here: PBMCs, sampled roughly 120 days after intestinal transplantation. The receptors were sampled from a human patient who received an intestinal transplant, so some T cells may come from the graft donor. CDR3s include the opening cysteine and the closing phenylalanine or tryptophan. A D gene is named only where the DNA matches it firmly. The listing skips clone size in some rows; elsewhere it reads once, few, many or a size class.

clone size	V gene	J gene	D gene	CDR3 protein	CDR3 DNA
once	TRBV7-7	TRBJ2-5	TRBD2	CASSSIPSGGRETQYF	TGTGCCAGCAGTTCAATTCCTAGCGGGGGGAGGGAGACCCAGTACTTC
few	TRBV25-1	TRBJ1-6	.	CASGSYNSPLHF	TGTGCCAGCGGGTCCTATAATTCACCCCTCCACTTT
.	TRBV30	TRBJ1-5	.	CAWSSPRGRRDYQPQHF	TGTGCCTGGAGTTCCCCCAGGGGTAGGAGAGACTATCAGCCCCAGCATTTT
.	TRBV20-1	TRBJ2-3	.	CSARLGQPQYF	TGCAGTGCTAGACTAGGGCAGCCGCAGTATTTT
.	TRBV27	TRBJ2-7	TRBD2	CASRGGLSSSYEQYF	TGTGCCAGCAGGGGGGGACTATCCAGCTCCTACGAGCAGTACTTC
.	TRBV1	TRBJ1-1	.	CTSSRVEEVNTEAFF	TGCACCAGCAGCCGAGTAGAGGAGGTTAACACTGAAGCTTTCTTT
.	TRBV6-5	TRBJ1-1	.	CASSDGGANTEAFF	TGTGCCAGCAGCGACGGAGGGGCGAACACTGAAGCTTTCTTT
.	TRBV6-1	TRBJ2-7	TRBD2	CASSAPPRGLAGGTYEQYF	TGTGCCAGCAGTGCCCCCCCAAGGGGTTTAGCGGGGGGGACCTACGAGCAGTACTTC
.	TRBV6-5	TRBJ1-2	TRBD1	CASRPGQMSGYTF	TGTGCCAGCAGGCCGGGACAGATGAGTGGCTACACCTTC
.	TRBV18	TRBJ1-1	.	CASSPAGAGEAFF	TGTGCCAGCTCACCGGCCGGGGCGGGCGAAGCTTTCTTT
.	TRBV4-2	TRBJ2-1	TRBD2	CASSRRAGLAGLYDNNEQFF	TGTGCCAGCAGCCGAAGAGCAGGACTTGCGGGACTATATGACAACAATGAGCAGTTCTTC
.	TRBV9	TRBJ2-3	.	CASSPDRIQDTQYF	TGTGCCAGCAGCCCCGACAGGATTCAAGATACGCAGTATTTT
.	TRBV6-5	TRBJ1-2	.	CASSNAGGDGYTF	TGTGCCAGCAGCAACGCGGGAGGCGATGGCTACACCTTC
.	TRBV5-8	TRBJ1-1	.	CASSERWAVNTEAFF	TGTGCCAGCAGCGAAAGATGGGCCGTGAACACTGAAGCTTTCTTT
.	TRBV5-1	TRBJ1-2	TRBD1	CASSFGDREEYGYTF	TGCGCCAGCAGCTTTGGGGACAGGGAGGAATATGGCTACACCTTC
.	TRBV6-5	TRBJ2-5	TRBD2	CASSYILAGEAETQYF	TGTGCCAGCAGTTACATCCTAGCGGGGGAGGCCGAGACCCAGTACTTC
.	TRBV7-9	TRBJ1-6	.	CASTIDNSPLHF	TGTGCCAGCACCATAGATAATTCACCCCTCCACTTT
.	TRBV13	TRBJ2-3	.	CASSLGLRDSSTDTQYF	TGTGCCAGCAGCTTAGGCCTCCGGGACTCTAGCACAGATACGCAGTATTTT
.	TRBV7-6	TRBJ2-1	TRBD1	CASSFPGQGADEQFF	TGTGCCAGCAGCTTTCCGGGACAGGGGGCTGATGAGCAGTTCTTC
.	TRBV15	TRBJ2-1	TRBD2	CATSKFSGGNEQFF	TGTGCCACCAGCAAGTTTAGCGGGGGAAATGAGCAGTTCTTC
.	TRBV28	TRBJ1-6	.	CASSFFQEDSPLHF	TGTGCCAGCAGTTTCTTCCAGGAGGATTCACCCCTCCACTTT
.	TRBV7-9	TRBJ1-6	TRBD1	CASSGQDRGNSPLHF	TGTGCCAGCAGCGGCCAGGACAGGGGAAATTCACCCCTCCACTTT
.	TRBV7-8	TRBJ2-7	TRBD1	CASSARTGVDEQYF	TGTGCCAGCAGCGCGCGGACAGGGGTCGACGAGCAGTACTTC
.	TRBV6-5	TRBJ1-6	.	CASSSTENPLHF	TGTGCCAGCAGTTCGACGGAAAACCCCCTCCACTTT
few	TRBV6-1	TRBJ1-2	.	CASRPSIRYGYTF	TGTGCCAGCAGGCCCAGCATCCGCTATGGCTACACCTTC
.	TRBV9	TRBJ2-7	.	CASSVEGGRGSYEQYF	TGTGCCAGCAGCGTAGAAGGGGGTCGGGGCTCCTACGAGCAGTACTTC
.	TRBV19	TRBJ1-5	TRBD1	CASSPDRDAHQPQHF	TGTGCCAGTAGTCCCGACAGGGACGCTCATCAGCCCCAGCATTTT
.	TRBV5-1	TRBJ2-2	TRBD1	CASSLGVGTGVTGELFF	TGCGCCAGCAGCTTGGGGGTCGGGACAGGGGTCACCGGGGAGCTGTTTTTT
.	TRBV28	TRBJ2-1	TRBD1	CASSLGTGPYYNEQFF	TGTGCCAGCAGTTTGGGGACAGGCCCTTACTACAATGAGCAGTTCTTC
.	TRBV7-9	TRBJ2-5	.	CASSPFDREGETQYF	TGTGCCAGCAGCCCCTTTGACAGGGAGGGGGAGACCCAGTACTTC
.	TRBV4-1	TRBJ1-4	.	CASSQGLREKLFF	TGCGCCAGCAGCCAAGGCTTACGAGAAAAACTGTTTTTT
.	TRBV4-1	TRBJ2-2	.	CASSQEGAGRNTGELFF	TGCGCCAGCAGCCAAGAGGGAGCAGGGAGGAACACCGGGGAGCTGTTTTTT
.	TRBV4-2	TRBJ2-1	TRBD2	CASSQGLAEANEQFF	TGTGCCAGCAGCCAAGGACTAGCGGAAGCCAATGAGCAGTTCTTC
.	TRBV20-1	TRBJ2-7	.	CSALRHEQYF	TGCAGTGCCCTGCGCCACGAGCAGTACTTC
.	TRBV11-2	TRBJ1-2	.	CASSAEFYGYTF	TGTGCCAGCAGCGCAGAGTTCTATGGCTACACCTTC
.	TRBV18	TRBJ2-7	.	CASSLLDEQYF	TGTGCCAGCTCCCTGCTGGACGAGCAGTACTTC
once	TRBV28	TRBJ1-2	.	CASSRSLNYGYTF	TGTGCCAGCAGCCGATCTCTTAACTATGGCTACACCTTC
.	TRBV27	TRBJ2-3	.	CASRGEDTQYF	TGTGCCAGCAGGGGGGAAGATACGCAGTATTTT
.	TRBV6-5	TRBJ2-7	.	CARYLYYEQYF	TGTGCCAGATACCTGTACTACGAGCAGTACTTC
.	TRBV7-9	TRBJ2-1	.	CASSQGRDEQFF	TGTGCCAGCAGCCAGGGTCGAGACGAGCAGTTCTTC
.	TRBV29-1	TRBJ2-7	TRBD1	CSVKTGTGGFYEQYF	TGCAGCGTGAAAACCGGGACAGGGGGTTTCTACGAGCAGTACTTC
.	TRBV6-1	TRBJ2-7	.	CASSEGLESRIYEQYF	TGTGCCAGCAGTGAAGGGTTGGAGTCGAGGATCTACGAGCAGTACTTC
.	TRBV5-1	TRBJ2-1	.	CASSPGQSSYNEQFF	TGCGCCAGCAGCCCGGGACAAAGCTCCTACAATGAGCAGTTCTTC
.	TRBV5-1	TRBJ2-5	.	CASRFYAPETQYF	TGCGCCAGCAGATTTTATGCGCCGGAGACCCAGTACTTC
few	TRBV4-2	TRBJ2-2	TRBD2	CASSQATSGTIGELFF	TGTGCCAGCAGCCAAGCGACTAGCGGGACCATCGGGGAGCTGTTTTTT
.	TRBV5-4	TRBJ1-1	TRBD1	CASSRQGLNTEAFF	TGTGCCAGCAGCCGACAGGGGCTGAACACTGAAGCTTTCTTT
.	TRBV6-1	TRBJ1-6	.	CASSEARGLNSPLHF	TGTGCCAGCAGTGAGGCCAGGGGCCTAAATTCACCCCTCCACTTT
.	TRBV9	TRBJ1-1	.	CASSPDTMNTEAFF	TGTGCCAGCAGCCCCGACACCATGAACACTGAAGCTTTCTTT
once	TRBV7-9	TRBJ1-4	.	CASSLDPRTLNEKLFF	TGTGCCAGCAGCTTAGATCCCAGGACCCTGAATGAAAAACTGTTTTTT
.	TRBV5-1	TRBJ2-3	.	CASSLGTSTSTDTQYF	TGCGCCAGCAGCTTAGGCACCAGTACTAGCACAGATACGCAGTATTTT
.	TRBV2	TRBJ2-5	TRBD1	CASAELRDRGRETQYF	TGTGCCAGCGCCGAGCTGCGGGACAGGGGGCGAGAGACCCAGTACTTC
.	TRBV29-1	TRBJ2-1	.	CSVEDQDSWYSYNEQFF	TGCAGCGTTGAAGATCAGGATAGCTGGTACTCCTACAATGAGCAGTTCTTC
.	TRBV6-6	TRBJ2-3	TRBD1	CASSYTPGQGADTQYF	TGTGCCAGCAGTTACACGCCGGGACAGGGGGCTGATACGCAGTATTTT
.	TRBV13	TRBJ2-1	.	CASSLGQGYSYNEQFF	TGTGCCAGCAGCTTAGGCCAGGGGTACTCTTACAATGAGCAGTTCTTC
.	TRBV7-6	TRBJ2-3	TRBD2	CASSLAAGGPATDTQYF	TGTGCCAGCAGCTTGGCCGCGGGAGGGCCGGCCACAGATACGCAGTATTTT
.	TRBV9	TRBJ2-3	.	CASNRGSSTDTQYF	TGTGCCAGCAACCGAGGGTCTAGCACAGATACGCAGTATTTT
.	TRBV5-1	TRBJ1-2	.	CASSFTGSRDGYTF	TGCGCCAGCAGCTTTACCGGGAGCAGGGACGGCTACACCTTC